The T cell receptor beta chain under discussion was sequenced for a study of response to subunit inactivated influenza vaccine. This clonotype occurred a few times. What it binds is unknown. Points from the study as a whole: Authors suggested that a seasonal influenza vaccination recruits few new T cells each time.

This CDR3 comprises 15 residues. The germline V gene encodes CDR1 SGHAT and CDR2 FQNNGV. The V gene lost 2 bases and the J gene lost 0 bases, with 11 bases spanning the gap. In TCRdb, the RT-PCR reads were re-called with MiXCR into one record per CDR3 protein. The sample lists about 520,000 distinct CDR3 sequences; approximately 7.2% were seen once. The clonotype originates from a man between 50 and 70 years old who received an inactivated influenza vaccine. The chain couples TRBV11-2 to TRBJ2-7, with D perhaps assigned TRBD1 or TRBD2 (5 bases each). The sequenced sample was PBMCs from blood, obtained less than 25 months after vaccination. In DNA, the CDR3 is TGTGCCAGCAGCTTAAGGTCAGGGAGCTCCTACGAGCAGTACTTC. Translated, it gives CASSLRSGSSYEQYF.